This T cell receptor beta chain was documented in a study of T-cell reconstitution after alpha-beta-depleted transplantation in children. Unique molecular identifiers featured in how the TCRbeta library was prepared. Each CDR3 protein is one row after TCRdb ran MiXCR on the PCR reads. The table shows tens of thousands of distinct CDR3 sequences, with 50% to 55% occurring only once. As concerns this clonotype: Its matching antigen is unknown.

The study's findings and limits: Fresh T-cell production supplied most of the T-cell counts and diversity seen one year after transplant. About two months after transplant, alpha-beta T cells reportedly came from several hundred expanded graft clones.

The CDR3 is 13 residues long. V was trimmed by 3 bases and J by 4 bases, leaving 7 bases between them. The sample consisted of peripheral blood, taken before TCRalphabeta/CD19-depleted stem cell transplant. The chain joins TRBV12-3 or TRBV12-4 to TRBJ1-5; no definite D call. This receptor was identified in a boy younger than two with SCID, due to receive a stem cell transplant. The CDR3 protein is CASSFLRNQPQHF. The CDR3 DNA reads TGTGCCAGCAGTTTTCTCCGAAATCAGCCCCAGCATTTT.